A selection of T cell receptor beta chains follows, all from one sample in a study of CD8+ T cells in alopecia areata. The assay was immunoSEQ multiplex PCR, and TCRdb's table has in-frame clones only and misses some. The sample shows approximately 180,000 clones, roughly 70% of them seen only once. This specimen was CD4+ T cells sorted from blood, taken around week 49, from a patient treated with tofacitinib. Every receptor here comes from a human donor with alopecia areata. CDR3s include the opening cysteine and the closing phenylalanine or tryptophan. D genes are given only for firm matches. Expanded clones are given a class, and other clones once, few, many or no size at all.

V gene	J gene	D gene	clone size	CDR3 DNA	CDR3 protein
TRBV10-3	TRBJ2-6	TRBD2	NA	TGTGCCATCAGTGACGGGGGGACCGGGGCCAACGTCCTGACTTTC	CAISDGGTGANVLTF
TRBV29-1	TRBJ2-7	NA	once	TGCAGCGTACAGGCCGCGGCCCCCAACGAGCAGTACTTC	CSVQAAAPNEQYF
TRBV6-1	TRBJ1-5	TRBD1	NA	TGTGCCAGCAGAACAGGGGTAAACCAGCCCCAGCATTTT	CASRTGVNQPQHF
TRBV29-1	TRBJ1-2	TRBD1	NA	TGCAGCGTTGGGGGACAGGGGGCCCAACGCTATGGCTACACCTTC	CSVGGQGAQRYGYTF
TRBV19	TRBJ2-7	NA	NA	TGTGCCAGTAGTTCCAGGGGCATTCCGTCCGAGCAGTACTTC	CASSSRGIPSEQYF
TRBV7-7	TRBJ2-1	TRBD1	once	TGTGCCAGCAGCCAAGACAGGGGGCTCTACAATGAGCAGTTCTTC	CASSQDRGLYNEQFF
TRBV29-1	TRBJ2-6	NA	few	TGCAGCGTTGTATCGGCCAGCACGAACGTCCTGACTTTC	CSVVSASTNVLTF
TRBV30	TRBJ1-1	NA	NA	TGTGCCTGGAGTGTCTGGGGGGCGGTTCGGACTGAAGCTTTCTTT	CAWSVWGAVRTEAFF
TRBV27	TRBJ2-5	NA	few	TGTGCCAGCAGTCGATCAGGGCCCCACCAAGAGACCCAGTACTTC	CASSRSGPHQETQYF
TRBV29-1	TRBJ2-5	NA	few	TGCAGCGTGAGCAGGGAAGCGGAGACCCAGTACTTC	CSVSREAETQYF
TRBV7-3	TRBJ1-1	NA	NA	TGTGCCAGCAGCTTATTGGGGCCCCACACTGAAGCTTTCTTT	CASSLLGPHTEAFF
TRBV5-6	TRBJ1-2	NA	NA	TGTGCCAGCGGGATAACAGGGACTGATGGCTACACCTTC	CASGITGTDGYTF
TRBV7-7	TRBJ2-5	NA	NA	TGTGCCAGCAGCTTAGGAAGGGGTAAAGAGACCCAGTACTTC	CASSLGRGKETQYF
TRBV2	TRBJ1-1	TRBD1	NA	TGTGCCAGCAGTACCGGGGACAGGGAAGCTTTCTTT	CASSTGDREAFF
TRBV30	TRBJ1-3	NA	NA	TGTGCCTTTAGGTTGGGGGACACCATATATTTT	CAFRLGDTIYF
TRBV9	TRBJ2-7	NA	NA	TGTGCCAGCAGCGTAGGGGACAACCCATACTACGAGCAGTACTTC	CASSVGDNPYYEQYF
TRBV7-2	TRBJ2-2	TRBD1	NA	TGTGCCAGCAGCCCCCACCAGACAGGGTACACCGGGGAGCTGTTTTTT	CASSPHQTGYTGELFF
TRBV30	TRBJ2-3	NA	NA	TGTGCCTGGAGTGTACGTAAATCTAGCACAGATACGCAGTATTTT	CAWSVRKSSTDTQYF
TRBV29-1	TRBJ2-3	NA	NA	TGCAGCGTTTCGCATCCAGATACGCAGTATTTT	CSVSHPDTQYF
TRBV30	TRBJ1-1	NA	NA	TGTGCCTGGAGTGTGTATGGGTCGGTAAACACTGAAGCTTTCTTT	CAWSVYGSVNTEAFF
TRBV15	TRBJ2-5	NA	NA	TGTGCCACCAGCATTAGGGGGGGCGCGGAGACCCAGTACTTC	CATSIRGGAETQYF
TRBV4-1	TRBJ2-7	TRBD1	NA	TGCGCCAGCAGCCGGGACAGGGGGCACTACGAGCAGTACTTC	CASSRDRGHYEQYF
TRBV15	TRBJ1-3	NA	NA	TGTGCCACCAGCAAGGGGAATACTGGAAACACCATATATTTT	CATSKGNTGNTIYF
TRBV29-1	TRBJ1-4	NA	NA	TGCAGCGTTGGGGAGGGATTTAATGAAAAACTGTTTTTT	CSVGEGFNEKLFF
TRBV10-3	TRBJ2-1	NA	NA	TGTGCCATCAGTGAGTCGGGGCAGTACAATGAGCAGTTCTTC	CAISESGQYNEQFF
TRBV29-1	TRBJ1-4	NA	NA	TGCAGCGTAAGGGGCCGTTCAACTAATGAAAAACTGTTTTTT	CSVRGRSTNEKLFF
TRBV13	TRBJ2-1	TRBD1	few	TGTGCCAGCAGCCTAGGCACGACAGGGCGCAATGAGCAGTTCTTC	CASSLGTTGRNEQFF
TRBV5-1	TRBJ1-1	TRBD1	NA	TGCGCCAGCAGCTGGGATACAGGGGCTGGTACTGAAGCTTTCTTT	CASSWDTGAGTEAFF
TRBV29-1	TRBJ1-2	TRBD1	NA	TGCAGCGTTGAAGATCTTAGGACAGGGCGAGGCTACACCTTC	CSVEDLRTGRGYTF
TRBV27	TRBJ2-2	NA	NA	TGTGCCAGCAGTTTCAGCGGGGAGCTGTTTTTT	CASSFSGELFF
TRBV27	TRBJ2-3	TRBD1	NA	TGTGCCAGCAGTCTGGGACAGTCTAGCACAGATACGCAGTATTTT	CASSLGQSSTDTQYF
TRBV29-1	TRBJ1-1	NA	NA	TGCAGCGCTGAGGATCAGGGAAACACTGAAGCTTTCTTT	CSAEDQGNTEAFF
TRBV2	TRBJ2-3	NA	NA	TGTGCCAGCAGCGCAATAGGGGGGGACACAGATACGCAGTATTTT	CASSAIGGDTDTQYF